Reported below is one TCR beta chain. Its cognate antigen is unknown. One end of the junction varies from germline; a read error may be responsible. The sample is drawn from a study of tumor-infiltrating lymphocytes in primary liver carcinoma. Turning to the study itself: Productive TCRbeta reads per sample were roughly 3.5 to 8 million, not differing by tissue. General observations from the study: The top-250-clone fraction was significantly higher in tumors than in blood (p = 0.039). In tumor-adjacent and tumor-blood pairs, overlap was lower than in tumor region pairs.

Taking about 18-32 mg of unsorted bulk tissue, the authors co-extracted RNA and DNA. Viable tumor cell content exceeded 80% in every tumor sample. A primer in the constant region served to generate TCR beta cDNA from about 480 ng of total RNA. Slightly modified ARM-PCR served as the procedure for the TCR beta libraries. These libraries came from three rounds of nested multiplex PCR. Primers for the first two PCR rounds were TRBV1-TRBV30 forward primers and a C-beta reverse primer (around 10 cycles per round). TCRdb re-analysed the multiplex PCR reads in MiXCR, keeping a single row per CDR3 protein. The sample comprises 95,000 to 100,000 distinct CDR3 sequences, about two thirds of which are singletons, and around 12% rests with the top ten. The CDR3 contains 14 residues. CDR1 is SGHAT, CDR2 FQNNGV, per germline.

The rearrangement links TRBV11-2 to TRBJ2-3; D remains ambiguous. The TCR was taken from a woman aged 55 to 70 with primary liver carcinoma and hepatitis B virus infection. The specimen was liver tumor tissue from sampling region 2. The subset was: tumor region T2, inferior pole. CDR3 region: CASSQELSTDTQYF. CDR3 in DNA: TGCGCCAGCAGCCAGGAACTGAGCACAGATACGCAGTATTTT.